Each of the 24 T cell receptor beta chains below was sequenced from the same sample in a study of T cells in Graves' hyperthyroidism and ophthalmopathy. Amplification of TCR beta CDR3 regions used RNA as the template. In the first-round RT-PCR of the TCR CDR3, the HTBI primer set was used. TCRdb used MiXCR to reprocess the multiplex PCR reads, holding one entry per CDR3 protein. The sample consists of 650,000 to 750,000 distinct CDR3 sequences, 12% to 15% of them appearing once. Input material: blood. The receptors here all came from a young woman with Graves' hyperthyroidism.

This clonotype was counted many times. This chain links TRBV2 with TRBJ2-7; the D gene is possibly TRBD1 (6 bases). With 4 bases removed from V and 0 bases from J, the gap between germline ends came to 13 bases. CDR1 and CDR2 (germline): SNHLY, FYNNEI. This CDR3 has 15 residues. CDR3 DNA sequence: TGTGCCAGCAGTGTCTTGCAACAGGGCTCCTACGAGCAGTACTTC. Translation: CASSVLQQGSYEQYF.

This clonotype appeared many times. The chain combines TRBV7-2 with TRBJ2-7; possible D gene TRBD2, 6 bases. V was trimmed by 5 bases and J by 0 bases, leaving 14 bases between them. CDR3 size: 15 residues. Germline V gene data show CDR1 as SGHTA and CDR2 as FQGNSA. CDR3 residues: CASSGKRVSSYEQYF. CDR3 nucleotide sequence: TGTGCCAGCAGCGGGAAGCGGGTGAGCTCCTACGAGCAGTACTTC.

This clonotype occurred many times. This chain uses TRBV28 with TRBJ1-1, with a possible D match to TRBD1 (6 bases). The germline gives CDR1 MDHEN, CDR2 SYDVKM. Deletions cut 2 bases from V and 0 bases from J, with 7 bases between. The CDR3 runs 14 residues. The CDR3 is CASSLGGLNTEAFF. CDR3 bases: TGTGCCAGCAGTTTAGGGGGCCTGAACACTGAAGCTTTCTTT.

In this sample, this clonotype turned up many times. The rearrangement links TRBV30 to TRBJ1-1; D is perhaps TRBD1 (6 bases). Germline CDR1 and CDR2: GTSNPN and SVGIG (reference sequence). V lost 0 bases, J lost 1 base, and 9 bases lay in between. The CDR3 totals 14 residues. This chain's CDR3 is CAWSVMGANTEAFF. As DNA, the CDR3 is TGTGCCTGGAGTGTTATGGGGGCGAACACTGAAGCTTTCTTT.

The rearrangement uses TRBV5-5 and TRBJ2-3; D is possibly TRBD1 (5 bases). The germline V gene encodes CDR1 SGHKS and CDR2 YYEKEE (reference sequence). The CDR3 is made up of 16 amino acids. V was cut by 4 bases and J by 5 bases, with 20 bases left in between. The CDR3 sequence is CASSTKLSKGLDTQYF. CDR3 coding DNA: TGTGCCAGCAGCACAAAGCTTTCAAAGGGGTTAGATACGCAGTATTTT.

This clonotype was found many times. The V and J genes are TRBV18 and TRBJ1-2; 10 positions agree with TRBD1. The CDR3 spans 16 residues. Germline CDR1 KGHSH, CDR2 LQKENI. Unmatched junction bases numbered 8, after V lost 3 bases and J lost 4 bases. This chain's CDR3 is CASSPVGQGYSYGYTF. CDR3 DNA sequence: TGTGCCAGCTCACCTGTGGGACAGGGGTACTCCTATGGCTACACCTTC.

In regard to this clonotype: This probably arose from a read error, given a far larger clone one base away. The chain carries TRBV7-2 and TRBJ2-7; 9 bases line up with TRBD1. The J call is doubtful: the DNA matches TRBJ2-1 better. This CDR3 region has 14 residues. Germline V gives CDR1 SGHTA, CDR2 FQGNSA. The CDR3 here is CASSLTGGTYEQFF. For the CDR3, the DNA is TGTGCCAGCAGCTTGACAGGGGGTACCTACGAGCAGTTCTTC.

V is TRBV18 and J is TRBJ1-3, with D hard to call. This CDR3 comprises 13 residues. In germline, CDR1 is KGHSH, CDR2 LQKENI. V lost 3 bases, J lost 6 bases, and 9 bases lay in between. CDR3 DNA sequence: TGTGCCAGCTCACCGGGCCTCGAAAACACCATATATTTT. Its translation: CASSPGLENTIYF. Together with reference TRBV18 and TRBJ1-3, the CDR3 gives the full variable domain: NAGVMQNPRHLVRRRGQEARLRCSPMKGHSHVYWYRQLPEEGLKFMVYLQKENIIDESGMPKERFSAEFPKEGPSILRIQQVVRGDSAAYFCASSPGLENTIYFGEGSWLTVV.

There are many counts of this clonotype. The CDR3 bases are TGTGCCAGCAGCTTAGGGGACACACCTCCCGTCGGCTATGGCTACACCTTC. Protein: CASSLGDTPPVGYGYTF. The rearrangement joins TRBV13 to TRBJ1-2; a possible D gene is TRBD1 (5 bases). This CDR3 contains 17 residues. Per the germline V gene, CDR1 is PRHDT and CDR2 is FYEKMQ (reference sequence). V was shortened by 0 bases and J by 4 bases, with 18 bases between the two germline ends.

The table lists this clonotype with a few counts. This chain links TRBV20-1 with TRBJ2-1; D not resolved. This CDR3 comprises 16 residues. From germline, CDR1 is DFQATT and CDR2 SNEGSKA (reference sequence). Trimming cost V 1 base and J 2 bases, with 15 bases left between them. The CDR3 region has the DNA TGCAGTGCTAGAGGAGCCCGGTCCCGGCCCTACAATGAGCAGTTCTTC. The encoded protein is CSARGARSRPYNEQFF.

This clonotype was observed a few times. The chain has TRBV7-9 and TRBJ2-1; D is unresolved. Deletions cut 11 bases from V and 0 bases from J, with 14 bases between. This CDR3 region has 14 residues. Germline values: CDR1 SEHNR, CDR2 FQNEAQ (reference sequence). The CDR3: CAHDSLSSYNEQFF. Written as DNA, the CDR3 is TGTGCCCACGACTCTTTAAGCTCCTACAATGAGCAGTTCTTC.

This clonotype was counted at least ten times. The rearrangement joins TRBV7-8 to TRBJ2-7, with TRBD2 matching 9 bases. Germline CDR1 SGHVS, CDR2 FQNEAQ. The CDR3 consists of 15 residues. V shed 0 bases, J shed 2 bases, and the junction held 2 bases outside the gene matches. The CDR3 is CASSLAGTSTYEQYF. CDR3 in DNA: TGTGCCAGCAGCTTAGCCGGGACTAGCACCTACGAGCAGTACTTC.

The chain has TRBV10-1 and TRBJ1-2; perhaps TRBD1 as D (5 bases). Germline loops: CDR1 WNHNN, CDR2 SYGVQD (reference sequence). Deletions cut 8 bases from V and 1 base from J, with 11 bases between. The CDR3 consists of 13 residues. The CDR3 protein is CASAQEFNYGYTF. CDR3 bases: TGCGCCAGCGCACAGGAATTTAACTATGGCTACACCTTC.

This clonotype was seen at least ten times. This chain connects TRBV12-3 or TRBV12-4 to TRBJ1-2, with TRBD1 as a possible D gene (6 bases). This CDR3 spans 13 amino acids. V was pared by 5 bases and J by 8 bases, with 15 bases between. The CDR3, as DNA: TGTGCCAGCAGTCGAGGGGGGGCAGGAGGCTACACCTTC. The encoded protein is CASSRGGAGGYTF.

This clonotype has just a few counts. The rearrangement joins TRBV27 to TRBJ1-5, with D unresolved. With 2 bases removed from V and 7 bases from J, the gap between germline ends came to 15 bases. The CDR3 loop spans 15 amino acids. Germline-derived CDR1 and CDR2 are MNHEY and SMNVEV (reference sequence). This chain's CDR3 is CASSLEAHGRQPQHF. For the CDR3, the DNA is TGTGCCAGCAGTTTAGAGGCCCATGGCAGACAGCCCCAGCATTTT.

This clonotype occurred many times. V gene TRBV27 combines with J gene TRBJ2-7; D not certain. In germline, CDR1 is MNHEY, CDR2 SMNVEV (reference sequence). This CDR3 has 14 residues. The V end was cut by 8 bases, the J end by 6 bases, with 20 bases between. The CDR3 loop reads CASAPLRTAPEQYF. Here the CDR3 DNA reads TGTGCCAGCGCCCCCTTGCGAACCGCCCCCGAGCAGTACTTC.

This clonotype was seen only a few times. A much larger clonotype is one base distant, so this may be a read error. V gene TRBV30 combines with J gene TRBJ1-1; no definite D call. Trimming took off 1 base at V and 3 bases at J, with 15 bases between the two ends. CDR3 size: 15 residues. CDR1 is GTSNPN, CDR2 SVGIG, per germline (reference sequence). CDR3 DNA sequence: TGTGCCTGGAGTGGAGGACGGCCCTTTTACACTGAAGCTTTCTTT. Amino acid sequence: CAWSGGRPFYTEAFF.

V usage is TRBV2 and J usage is TRBJ2-5; 11 bases match TRBD2. The CDR3 has 16 residues. CDR1 and CDR2 from the germline V gene are SNHLY and FYNNEI. With V trimmed by 9 bases and J by 4 bases, 13 bases remained unmatched. CDR3 sequence reads: CASIGLAGAGGETQYF. Here the CDR3 DNA reads TGTGCCAGTATTGGACTAGCGGGTGCTGGGGGAGAGACCCAGTACTTC.

This chain joins TRBV19 and TRBJ1-6, with 9 bases that match TRBD1. CDR3 length equals 12 residues. Germline assignment: CDR1 LNHDA and CDR2 SQIVND (reference sequence). The V gene end was trimmed by 11 bases and the J gene end by 9 bases; junction bases not matched to a gene: 5. In DNA, the CDR3 is TGTGCCGCGGGACAGGGAATTTCACCCCTCCACTTT. Its protein product is CAAGQGISPLHF.

This chain joins TRBV9 and TRBJ2-7, with D unclear. Germline V gene sequence: CDR1 SGDLS, CDR2 YYNGEE. The CDR3 sequence is 15 residues long. The ends were cut back, 3 bases at V and 2 bases at J, with 15 bases in the middle. The CDR3 is CASSASSGVPYEQYF. The CDR3 coding sequence is TGTGCCAGCAGCGCCTCCTCCGGCGTCCCCTACGAGCAGTACTTC.

This clonotype was observed at least ten times. The V and J genes are TRBV11-2 and TRBJ2-3; 9 nucleotides match TRBD1. The CDR3 has 17 amino acids. The germline CDR1 and CDR2 sequences are SGHAT and FQNNGV. The trim removed 5 bases at V and 0 bases at J, leaving 9 bases unmatched. For the CDR3, the DNA is TGTGCCAGCAGCGCAGAGACAGGGGGGACAAGCACAGATACGCAGTATTTT. It translates to CASSAETGGTSTDTQYF.

In its sample, this clonotype was seen a few times. The chain uses TRBV5-4 and TRBJ1-2; perhaps TRBD1 as D (6 bases). Germline CDR1 SGHNT, CDR2 YYREEE (reference sequence). V was shortened by 2 bases and J by 7 bases, with 15 bases between the two germline ends. The length of the CDR3 is 14 residues. CDR3 DNA sequence: TGTGCCAGCAGCTTTAACAGGGAGGGTCGTGGCTACACCTTC. The encoded protein is CASSFNREGRGYTF.

Many counts were recorded for this clonotype. The CDR3 reads CASSYVPTGEPGELFF. DNA of the CDR3: TGTGCCAGCAGTTACGTACCGACAGGAGAGCCCGGGGAGCTGTTTTTT. The chain links TRBV6-5 to TRBJ2-2; TRBD1 might be the D (6 bases). With 2 bases removed from V and 6 bases from J, the gap between germline ends came to 16 bases. The CDR3 is 16 residues long. Germline V lookup: CDR1 MNHEY, CDR2 SVGAGI.

The gene calls are TRBV13 and TRBJ2-2; D might be TRBD2 (6 bases). The CDR3 is 15 amino acids. V lost 5 bases to trimming and J lost 7 bases, with 17 bases between them. CDR1 PRHDT and CDR2 FYEKMQ come from the germline V gene (reference sequence). As DNA, the CDR3 is TGTGCCAGCAGCCTTCGACTAGATTGGGGCGGGGAGCTGTTTTTT. Translated: CASSLRLDWGGELFF.